These T cell receptor beta chains were read from a single sample in a study of blood T cell repertoires in COVID-19. Produced via immunoSEQ multiplex PCR; TCRdb's table is partial and in-frame only. The sample carries some 90,000 clones, roughly nine tenths recorded once. Sequencing input: peripheral blood. These receptors originate from a woman in her fifties or sixties with COVID-19, enrolled during active disease. The CDR3 runs from the conserved cysteine through the conserved F or W. The D gene is left open where the match is weak. Only some rows state a clone size, as once, few, many or a class for expanded clones.

V	D	length	J	size	CDR3	DNA
TRBV24-1	-	13	TRBJ1-5	-	CATSDRGNQPQHF	TGTGCCACCAGTGATCGCGGTAATCAGCCCCAGCATTTT
TRBV3-1/TRBV3-2	-	14	TRBJ2-4	-	CASSQAGGTYIQYF	TGTGCCAGCAGCCAAGCTGGAGGGACCTACATTCAGTACTTC
TRBV7-2	TRBD1	18	TRBJ1-5	-	CASSLVQILAGGGQPQHF	TGTGCCAGCAGCTTAGTACAAATTCTGGCAGGGGGCGGTCAGCCCCAGCATTTT
TRBV12-3/TRBV12-4	-	11	TRBJ2-1	-	CASSSNDEQFF	TGTGCCAGCAGTTCCAATGATGAGCAGTTCTTC
TRBV18	-	13	TRBJ1-1	-	CASSPGQNTEAFF	TGTGCCAGCTCACCCGGACAGAACACTGAAGCTTTCTTT
TRBV7-2	TRBD2	21	TRBJ2-5	-	CASSLARSWGQRGIPPETQYF	TGTGCCAGCAGCCTAGCCCGTTCCTGGGGCCAGCGGGGGATCCCCCCGGAGACCCAGTACTTC
TRBV7-8	-	16	TRBJ2-7	-	CASSLVWTPSSYEQYF	TGTGCCAGCAGCTTAGTTTGGACACCCAGCTCCTACGAGCAGTACTTC
TRBV7-9	-	15	TRBJ1-2	-	CASSSIRAGVDGYTF	TGTGCCAGCAGTTCTATAAGGGCGGGGGTAGATGGCTACACCTTC
TRBV5-1	TRBD1	14	TRBJ2-7	-	CASSPRTGGYEQYF	TGCGCCAGCAGCCCCCGGACAGGGGGCTACGAGCAGTACTTC
TRBV5-1	-	15	TRBJ1-3	-	CASSTTGAGGNTIYF	TGCGCCAGCAGTACGACAGGAGCCGGAGGAAACACCATATATTTT
TRBV1	-	16	TRBJ2-3	few	CTSSQEWRGCTDTQYF	TGCACCAGCAGCCAAGAATGGCGGGGATGCACAGATACGCAGTATTTT
TRBV27	-	13	TRBJ2-7	-	CASSLSPRYEQYF	TGTGCCAGCAGTTTATCTCCCCGCTACGAGCAGTACTTC
TRBV6-5	-	11	TRBJ2-7	-	CASRNNYEQYF	TGTGCCAGCAGAAACAACTACGAGCAGTACTTC
TRBV29-1	TRBD1	12	TRBJ1-1	-	CSVDLQGFDAFF	TGCAGCGTTGATTTACAGGGGTTTGACGCTTTCTTT